This TCR beta chain came from a study of blood T cell repertoires in COVID-19. The method was immunoSEQ multiplex PCR; TCRdb's version includes in-frame clones alone and lacks a portion of them. This table has about 350,000 clones, around 91% appearing once. V lost 2 bases to trimming and J lost 3 bases; unmatched junction nucleotides: 4. The germline CDR1 and CDR2 sequences are SGHNT and YYREEE (reference sequence). The CDR3 is 15 residues long. The chain employs TRBV5-4 and TRBJ2-2; 7 positions match TRBD1. The sequence came from a woman aged 18-29 years who had recovered from COVID-19. Sequencing was carried out using peripheral blood. CDR3 coding DNA: TGTGCCAGCAGCTTTTGGCAGGGGGACACCGGGGAGCTGTTTTTT. It is translated as CASSFWQGDTGELFF.